The rows below give T cell receptor beta chains drawn from one sample of a study of cytomegalovirus exposure and HLA in healthy donors. Libraries were prepared by immunoSEQ multiplex PCR; TCRdb keeps only in-frame clonotypes and omits some of them. The sample includes some 130,000 clones, 85% to 90% of them seen just once. The sample taken for sequencing was PBMCs. Receptors were obtained from a young man in good health and CMV-seronegative. The CDR3 runs from the conserved cysteine through the conserved F or W. D genes are given only for firm matches. Rows may omit the clone size; those that give it use once, few, many or a size class.

D gene: .
clone size: .
J gene: TRBJ1-3
V gene: TRBV4-1
CDR3 protein: CASSPMESGNTIYF
CDR3 DNA: TGCGCCAGCAGCCCGATGGAGTCTGGAAACACCATATATTTT

D gene: TRBD1
clone size: once
J gene: TRBJ1-5
V gene: TRBV6-1
CDR3 protein: CASSVQGANQPQHF
CDR3 DNA: TGTGCCAGCAGTGTACAGGGGGCTAATCAGCCCCAGCATTTT

D gene: TRBD1
clone size: .
J gene: TRBJ1-5
V gene: TRBV18
CDR3 protein: CASSPDRVAQPQHF
CDR3 DNA: TGTGCCAGCTCACCTGACAGGGTTGCTCAGCCCCAGCATTTT

D gene: .
clone size: once
J gene: TRBJ1-1
V gene: TRBV27
CDR3 protein: CASSLRGTEAFF
CDR3 DNA: TGTGCCAGCAGTTTACGGGGCACTGAAGCTTTCTTT

D gene: .
clone size: .
J gene: TRBJ1-6
V gene: TRBV5-4
CDR3 protein: CASSPDQGNSPLHF
CDR3 DNA: TGTGCCAGCAGCCCAGACCAGGGGAATTCACCCCTCCACTTT

D gene: .
clone size: .
J gene: TRBJ1-5
V gene: TRBV11-3
CDR3 protein: CASSLQGAVCQPQHF
CDR3 DNA: TGTGCCAGCAGCTTGCAAGGGGCAGTCTGTCAGCCCCAGCATTTT

D gene: .
clone size: .
J gene: TRBJ1-5
V gene: TRBV7-9
CDR3 protein: CASSLLNQPQHF
CDR3 DNA: TGTGCCAGCAGCTTGTTAAATCAGCCCCAGCATTTT

D gene: TRBD1
clone size: .
J gene: TRBJ1-4
V gene: TRBV9
CDR3 protein: CASSEGTGLGEKLFF
CDR3 DNA: TGTGCCAGCAGCGAGGGGACAGGGCTCGGCGAAAAACTGTTTTTT

D gene: TRBD1
clone size: .
J gene: TRBJ1-2
V gene: TRBV5-1
CDR3 protein: CASSLEQGNGYTF
CDR3 DNA: TGCGCCAGCAGCTTGGAACAGGGGAATGGCTACACCTTC

D gene: TRBD1
clone size: .
J gene: TRBJ1-2
V gene: TRBV10-3
CDR3 protein: CAIRQGPFNYGYTF
CDR3 DNA: TGTGCCATAAGACAGGGGCCGTTTAACTATGGCTACACCTTC

D gene: .
clone size: few
J gene: TRBJ1-5
V gene: TRBV2
CDR3 protein: CASSEDRSVPQHF
CDR3 DNA: TGTGCCAGCAGTGAAGACCGGTCCGTACCGCAGCATTTT

D gene: .
clone size: .
J gene: TRBJ1-5
V gene: TRBV12-5
CDR3 protein: CASGSSLQSNQPQHF
CDR3 DNA: TGTGCTAGTGGTTCATCCCTCCAGAGCAATCAGCCCCAGCATTTT

D gene: TRBD1
clone size: .
J gene: TRBJ1-1
V gene: TRBV5-1
CDR3 protein: CASSDQTGTKAFF
CDR3 DNA: TGCGCCAGCAGCGATCAGACAGGGACGAAAGCTTTCTTT

D gene: TRBD1
clone size: .
J gene: TRBJ2-1
V gene: TRBV18
CDR3 protein: CASSPRQGGYNEQFF
CDR3 DNA: TGTGCCAGCTCACCAAGACAGGGGGGGTACAATGAGCAGTTCTTC

D gene: TRBD2
clone size: few
J gene: TRBJ2-2
V gene: TRBV10-3
CDR3 protein: CAISTDGGTGELFF
CDR3 DNA: TGTGCCATCAGCACAGACGGGGGGACCGGGGAGCTGTTTTTT

D gene: .
clone size: .
J gene: TRBJ1-2
V gene: TRBV6-5
CDR3 protein: CATAEGSYGYTF
CDR3 DNA: TGTGCCACAGCGGAGGGGTCCTATGGCTACACCTTC

D gene: .
clone size: once
J gene: TRBJ1-2
V gene: TRBV5-1
CDR3 protein: CASSITDNYGYTF
CDR3 DNA: TGCGCCAGCAGCATAACAGATAACTATGGCTACACCTTC

D gene: .
clone size: few
J gene: TRBJ1-1
V gene: TRBV20-1
CDR3 protein: CSLTTNTEAFF
CDR3 DNA: TGCAGTTTGACAACTAACACTGAAGCTTTCTTT

D gene: .
clone size: .
J gene: TRBJ1-1
V gene: TRBV9
CDR3 protein: CASSVGRDTEAFF
CDR3 DNA: TGTGCCAGCAGCGTAGGGAGGGATACTGAAGCTTTCTTT

D gene: .
clone size: .
J gene: TRBJ2-7
V gene: TRBV10-3
CDR3 protein: CAISATQGAGIYEQYF
CDR3 DNA: TGTGCCATCAGTGCAACACAGGGAGCAGGAATCTACGAGCAGTACTTC

D gene: TRBD2
clone size: .
J gene: TRBJ2-5
V gene: TRBV6-5
CDR3 protein: CASSYYSGRYQETQYF
CDR3 DNA: TGTGCCAGCAGTTACTATAGCGGGAGGTACCAAGAGACCCAGTACTTC

D gene: TRBD1
clone size: .
J gene: TRBJ2-2
V gene: TRBV19
CDR3 protein: CASRTGTGGANTGELFF
CDR3 DNA: TGTGCCAGTAGAACCGGGACAGGGGGCGCGAACACCGGGGAGCTGTTTTTT

D gene: .
clone size: .
J gene: TRBJ1-5
V gene: TRBV5-6
CDR3 protein: CASSFFYGNQPQHF
CDR3 DNA: TGTGCCAGCAGCTTTTTCTACGGGAATCAGCCCCAGCATTTT

D gene: .
clone size: .
J gene: TRBJ1-2
V gene: TRBV19
CDR3 protein: CASSIWDTINYGYTF
CDR3 DNA: TGTGCCAGTAGTATTTGGGACACGATAAACTATGGCTACACCTTC

D gene: .
clone size: .
J gene: TRBJ2-6
V gene: TRBV2
CDR3 protein: CASSGGTRSPGANVLTF
CDR3 DNA: TGTGCCAGCAGTGGGGGGACAAGGTCACCTGGGGCCAACGTCCTGACTTTC

D gene: TRBD1
clone size: .
J gene: TRBJ2-7
V gene: TRBV4-3
CDR3 protein: CASSQGDRGSYEQYF
CDR3 DNA: TGCGCCAGCAGCCAAGGGGACAGGGGGTCCTACGAGCAGTACTTC

D gene: TRBD2
clone size: .
J gene: TRBJ2-3
V gene: TRBV11-2
CDR3 protein: CASSLRPSGSRNTQYF
CDR3 DNA: TGTGCCAGCAGCTTAAGACCTAGCGGGAGTAGGAATACGCAGTATTTT

D gene: TRBD2
clone size: .
J gene: TRBJ2-5
V gene: TRBV9
CDR3 protein: CASSVESGGAETQYF
CDR3 DNA: TGTGCCAGCAGCGTAGAGAGCGGGGGGGCGGAGACCCAGTACTTC

D gene: TRBD2
clone size: .
J gene: TRBJ2-1
V gene: TRBV6-4
CDR3 protein: CASSAYGTRINEQFF
CDR3 DNA: TGTGCCAGCAGTGCCTACGGGACTAGAATCAATGAGCAGTTCTTC

D gene: .
clone size: .
J gene: TRBJ2-7
V gene: TRBV27
CDR3 protein: CASSLRTGSYEQYF
CDR3 DNA: TGTGCCAGCAGTCTCCGTACGGGTTCCTACGAGCAGTACTTC

D gene: .
clone size: .
J gene: TRBJ1-1
V gene: TRBV11-3
CDR3 protein: CASSLLRDTEAFF
CDR3 DNA: TGTGCCAGCAGCTTATTGCGGGACACTGAAGCTTTCTTT

D gene: TRBD1
clone size: .
J gene: TRBJ1-1
V gene: TRBV7-9
CDR3 protein: CASRRTGLFRTEAFF
CDR3 DNA: TGTGCCAGCAGAAGGACAGGCCTTTTTCGCACTGAAGCTTTCTTT

D gene: .
clone size: few
J gene: TRBJ2-7
V gene: TRBV25-1
CDR3 protein: CASSKDRLFYEQYF
CDR3 DNA: TGTGCCAGCTCCAAAGACAGACTTTTCTACGAGCAGTACTTC

D gene: .
clone size: .
J gene: TRBJ1-1
V gene: TRBV5-1
CDR3 protein: CASSLAPGLGEAFF
CDR3 DNA: TGCGCCAGCAGCTTGGCTCCGGGACTGGGTGAAGCTTTCTTT

D gene: TRBD2
clone size: .
J gene: TRBJ2-3
V gene: TRBV9
CDR3 protein: CASSAGTIWGDTQYF
CDR3 DNA: TGTGCCAGCAGCGCCGGGACTATTTGGGGAGATACGCAGTATTTT

D gene: .
clone size: .
J gene: TRBJ2-7
V gene: TRBV7-9
CDR3 protein: CASSLLGGYEQYF
CDR3 DNA: TGTGCCAGCAGCTTATTGGGGGGCTACGAGCAGTACTTC

D gene: TRBD1
clone size: .
J gene: TRBJ2-7
V gene: TRBV28
CDR3 protein: CASNFHGTGLKEQYF
CDR3 DNA: TGTGCCAGCAATTTCCACGGGACAGGCCTTAAGGAGCAGTACTTC

D gene: .
clone size: .
J gene: TRBJ2-7
V gene: TRBV5-4
CDR3 protein: CASSLGQGASYEQYF
CDR3 DNA: TGTGCCAGCAGCTTGGGGCAGGGCGCTTCCTACGAGCAGTACTTC

D gene: .
clone size: .
J gene: TRBJ2-3
V gene: TRBV2
CDR3 protein: CASSGRDTASTDTQYF
CDR3 DNA: TGTGCCAGCAGTGGTCGGGACACAGCTAGCACAGATACGCAGTATTTT

D gene: TRBD1
clone size: .
J gene: TRBJ1-4
V gene: TRBV15
CDR3 protein: CATSRDRGPLNEKLFF
CDR3 DNA: TGTGCCACCAGCAGAGATAGGGGGCCCCTTAATGAAAAACTGTTTTTT

D gene: TRBD2
clone size: .
J gene: TRBJ2-7
V gene: TRBV7-6
CDR3 protein: CASSLGLAATYEQYF
CDR3 DNA: TGTGCCAGCAGCTTAGGTCTAGCGGCTACCTACGAGCAGTACTTC

D gene: TRBD1
clone size: .
J gene: TRBJ1-4
V gene: TRBV30
CDR3 protein: CAWNQGVDEKLFF
CDR3 DNA: TGTGCCTGGAATCAGGGGGTGGATGAAAAACTGTTTTTT

D gene: .
clone size: .
J gene: TRBJ1-5
V gene: TRBV7-8
CDR3 protein: CASSQGVGGQPQHF
CDR3 DNA: TGTGCCAGCAGCCAGGGTGTGGGGGGTCAGCCCCAGCATTTT